Shown below are 2 T cell receptor beta chains from a single sample sequenced in a study of beta chain features in type 1 diabetes. Sequencing targeted expressed TCRB transcripts, as all isolated RNA had been reverse transcribed. Sequencing used immunoSEQ multiplex PCR; TCRdb keeps in-frame clones, though not all of them. There are fewer than 900,000 clones in the sample; roughly 17% occur only once, and 0.02% to 0.025% lies in the top ten. The sample taken for sequencing was naive CD4+ T cells from blood. These receptors originate from a woman under 30 in good health.

The J gene is TRBJ1-1, the V gene TRBV19; D is unclear. Between the trimmed V and J ends, which lost 7 bases and 2 bases, there was a span of 11 bases. From germline, CDR1 is LNHDA and CDR2 SQIVND (reference sequence). The length of the CDR3 is 13 residues. The CDR3 sequence: CASTRQPNTEAFF. DNA of the CDR3: TGTGCCAGTACCAGGCAGCCTAACACTGAAGCTTTCTTT.

The CDR3 DNA is TGTGCCAGCAGTTTTGGCGCCAAGACCACAGATACGCAGTATTTT. Encoded protein: CASSFGAKTTDTQYF. The chain joins TRBV28 to TRBJ2-3; the D is unclear. V was clipped by 3 bases and J by 2 bases, with 12 bases between them. This CDR3 spans 15 amino acids. Germline CDR1 reads MDHEN; CDR2 reads SYDVKM.